The 10 T cell receptor beta chains given below trace back to one sample, sequenced in a study of blood T cell repertoires in COVID-19. Clones were read by immunoSEQ multiplex PCR, and TCRdb kept only the in-frame ones, dropping some. This sample carries roughly 290,000 clones, 90% of them seen once, and the ten largest clones take about 6.8%. The sequencing sample was made of peripheral blood. The origin of the receptors is a woman in her thirties with COVID-19, enrolled during active disease.

This chain links TRBV11-3 with TRBJ2-5, with 8 positions matching TRBD2. Trimming removed 5 bases from V and 2 bases from J; junction bases left unmatched: 13. The CDR3 runs 17 residues. The germline gives CDR1 SGHNT, CDR2 YENEEA. This chain's CDR3 is CASSPGAGLAGQETQYF. Here the CDR3 DNA reads TGTGCCAGCAGCCCGGGAGCGGGATTAGCGGGGCAAGAGACCCAGTACTTC. Full variable domain (remainder filled in from reference TRBV11-3 and TRBJ2-5): EAGVVQSPRYKIIEKKQPVAFWCNPISGHNTLYWYLQNLGQGPELLIRYENEEAVDDSQLPKDRFSAERLKGVDSTLKIQPAELGDSAVYLCASSPGAGLAGQETQYFGPGTRLLVL.

The chain links TRBV2 to TRBJ1-1; tentative D call: TRBD1 (6 bases). The length of the CDR3 is 11 residues. The V and J ends lost 7 bases and 4 bases respectively, with 7 bases between them. Germline-derived CDR1 and CDR2 are SNHLY and FYNNEI. CDR3 sequence reads: CASKTGTEAFF. DNA for the CDR3: TGTGCCAGCAAGACAGGCACTGAAGCTTTCTTT. Combining the CDR3 with reference TRBV2 and TRBJ1-1 gives the whole variable domain EPEVTQTPSHQVTQMGQEVILRCVPISNHLYFYWYRQILGQKVEFLVSFYNNEISEKSEIFDDQFSVERPDGSNFTLKIRSTKLEDSAMYFCASKTGTEAFFGQGTRLTVV.

As for this clone: Other DNA variants within this sample encode the same CDR3. This sequence joins TRBV28 and TRBJ2-7, with 11 nucleotides matching TRBD2. The germline V gene has CDR1 MDHEN and CDR2 SYDVKM. CDR3 size: 15 residues. The V segment lost 3 bases and the J segment 0 bases; nucleotides outside the gene matches: 1. CDR3 in DNA: TGTGCCAGCAGTTTTACTAGCGGGAGCTCCTACGAGCAGTACTTC. Translated, it gives CASSFTSGSSYEQYF.

The V call is TRBV7-9, the J call TRBJ1-4, with a possible D match to TRBD1 (6 bases). V lost 4 bases to trimming and J lost 6 bases, with 12 bases between them. Germline values: CDR1 SEHNR, CDR2 FQNEAQ (reference sequence). This CDR3 is 14 amino acids long. The chain's CDR3 is CASSSSGVDEKLFF. CDR3 DNA: TGTGCCAGCAGCTCCTCAGGGGTTGATGAAAAACTGTTTTTT. The complete variable domain, with remaining parts taken from reference TRBV7-9 and TRBJ1-4, reads DTGVSQNPRHKITKRGQNVTFRCDPISEHNRLYWYRQTLGQGPEFLTYFQNEAQLEKSRLLSDRFSAERPKGSFSTLEIQRTEQGDSAMYLCASSSSGVDEKLFFGSGTQLSVL.

This chain connects TRBV5-1 to TRBJ2-1; 11 positions match TRBD2. Trimming at V came to 4 bases and at J to 3 bases, leaving 3 bases not matched to a gene. The CDR3 consists of 15 residues. Germline CDR1 SGHRS, CDR2 YFSETQ. The CDR3 region has the DNA TGCGCCAGCAGCCCCGGGACTAGCGGCTACAATGAGCAGTTCTTC. It specifies CASSPGTSGYNEQFF.

The chain is built from TRBV10-3 and TRBJ2-1, with TRBD1 as a possible D gene (6 bases). The V gene lost 1 base and the J gene lost 8 bases, with 9 bases spanning the gap. The germline gives CDR1 ENHRY, CDR2 SYGVKD. This CDR3 region has 13 residues. The CDR3 DNA sequence: TGTGCCATCAGTGAGTTTAAGGGGGATGAGCAGTTCTTC. It encodes CAISEFKGDEQFF.

The chain employs TRBV7-2 and TRBJ2-3, with TRBD2 matching 9 bases. This CDR3 region has 14 residues. V was pared by 6 bases and J by 6 bases, with 7 bases of the junction left unmatched. CDR1 SGHTA and CDR2 FQGNSA come from the germline V gene. Here the CDR3 DNA reads TGTGCCAGCAGACCGGGACTAGCTGCGGATACGCAGTATTTT. It specifies CASRPGLAADTQYF.

This clone came up once. The chain has TRBV19 and TRBJ2-7, with 8 positions matching TRBD1. Trimming removed 2 bases from V and 2 bases from J; junction bases left unmatched: 5. The CDR3 has 15 residues. Germline CDR1 LNHDA, CDR2 SQIVND (reference sequence). The DNA of the CDR3 is TGTGCCAGTAGTATATCACAGGGGGACCCCTACGAGCAGTACTTC. Translation: CASSISQGDPYEQYF.

This chain joins TRBV5-1 and TRBJ1-1, with D possibly TRBD1 on 6 matching bases. This CDR3 is built from 13 residues. Trimming removed 10 bases from V and 2 bases from J, with 15 bases in between. Germline CDR1 and CDR2: SGHRS and YFSETQ. The CDR3 coding sequence is TGCGCCTTACACCGGGACACCAACACTGAAGCTTTCTTT. It translates to CALHRDTNTEAFF.

This chain uses TRBV5-3 with TRBJ1-5; weak D call: TRBD1 (5 bases). TRBV5-3 is filed as an ORF, its function uncertain. The length of the CDR3 is 9 residues. The CDR3 reads CQGGQPQHF. CDR3 sequence (DNA): TGTCAGGGAGGCCAGCCCCAGCATTTT.